The 19 T cell receptor beta chains in this list originate from one sample, sequenced in a study of CD8+CD57+ T cells in acquired aplastic anemia. Those patients picked for sequencing had displayed CD8+CD57+ cell expansion on flow cytometry. According to the study, genomic DNA was the template for TCR beta VDJ and CDR3 profiling. TCRdb recomputed calls from the reads with MiXCR, one row per CDR3 protein. The top ten clones hold approximately 12% of a sample with about 150,000 distinct CDR3 sequences, roughly 54% of them seen once. Sequenced material: sorted CD4+, CD8+, or CD8+CD57+ T cells (not recorded which) from PBMCs. The origin of the receptors is a human donor with aplastic anemia.

The chain employs TRBV2 and TRBJ1-1, with D uncertain. Germline values: CDR1 SNHLY, CDR2 FYNNEI. The V end lost 4 bases, the J end lost 8 bases, and 17 bases lay between the germline ends. This CDR3 is 14 amino acids long. This CDR3 is CASSVTPIYGEAFF. As DNA, the CDR3 is TGTGCCAGCAGTGTCACCCCAATCTACGGGGAAGCTTTCTTT.

This clonotype was counted a few times. The gene calls are TRBV3-1 and TRBJ2-5, with no clear D. The CDR3 loop spans 14 amino acids. With 4 bases removed from V and 1 base from J, the gap between germline ends came to 10 bases. Per the germline V gene, CDR1 is LGHDT and CDR2 is YNNKEL (reference sequence). Written as DNA, the CDR3 is TGTGCCAGCAGCCCCTGGTTGATCCAAGAGACCCAGTACTTC. Protein: CASSPWLIQETQYF.

Only a few counts were recorded for this clonotype. The J gene is TRBJ2-2, the V gene TRBV4-3, with 9 bases matching TRBD1. The trim removed 1 base at V and 5 bases at J, leaving 8 bases unmatched. CDR1 and CDR2 from the germline V gene are LGHNA and YSLEER. CDR3 length: 17 amino acids. CDR3 sequence: CASSQGPGQGRTGELFF. The CDR3 nucleotides are TGCGCCAGCAGCCAAGGGCCGGGACAGGGTCGTACCGGGGAGCTGTTTTTT.

V and J are TRBV7-3 and TRBJ2-2, with D hard to call. V was shortened by 6 bases and J by 2 bases, with 10 bases between the two germline ends. The CDR3 loop spans 14 amino acids. Germline V gene lookup returns CDR1 SGHTA and CDR2 FQGTGA. CDR3 nucleotides: TGTGCCAGCAGTTTTGAGGTTAACACCGGGGAGCTGTTTTTT. This gives the protein CASSFEVNTGELFF.

This clonotype was observed many times. This rearrangement joins TRBV27 to TRBJ2-7; tentatively, D is TRBD1 (5 bases). This CDR3 spans 13 amino acids. V lost 4 bases, J lost 7 bases, and 14 bases lay in between. The V gene's germline CDR1 is MNHEY and CDR2 SMNVEV (reference sequence). CDR3 DNA: TGTGCCAGCAGTTACCATGGGCAGGGAGAGCAGTACTTC. Its translation: CASSYHGQGEQYF.

On this clonotype: This may stem from a read error, because a much larger clone lies one nucleotide away. This chain links TRBV6-1 with TRBJ1-4; D gene uncertain. V lost 2 bases to trimming and J lost 5 bases, with 15 bases between them. This CDR3 comprises 16 residues. Germline CDR1 MNHNS, CDR2 SASEGT. The CDR3 is CASSELPGIGNEKLFF. The DNA of the CDR3 is TGTGCCAGCAGTGAACTTCCCGGGATAGGGAATGAAAAACTGTTTTTT.

The chain couples TRBV10-3 to TRBJ1-1, with 10 bases aligning to TRBD1. The length of the CDR3 is 15 residues. The germline V gene encodes CDR1 ENHRY and CDR2 SYGVKD. The V and J ends lost 10 bases and 0 bases, in that order; junction bases with no gene match: 8. CDR3 sequence reads: CATTEGQGLNTEAFF. CDR3 DNA sequence: TGTGCCACCACCGAGGGACAGGGGTTGAACACTGAAGCTTTCTTT.

This clonotype came up many times. This chain joins TRBV19 and TRBJ1-1, with a weak D call TRBD1 (5 bases). Trimming took 5 bases from V and 2 from J, leaving 9 bases between them. The CDR3 is made up of 13 amino acids. Germline V gene data show CDR1 as LNHDA and CDR2 as SQIVND (reference sequence). The CDR3 coding sequence is TGTGCCAGTAGTTATGGGACTAACACTGAAGCTTTCTTT. This encodes CASSYGTNTEAFF. The full variable domain, its missing parts supplied by reference TRBV19 and TRBJ1-1, is DGGITQSPKYLFRKEGQNVTLSCEQNLNHDAMYWYRQDPGQGLRLIYYSQIVNDFQKGDIAEGYSVSREKKESFPLTVTSAQKNPTAFYLCASSYGTNTEAFFGQGTRLTVV.

This clonotype was seen more than once but under ten times. This chain uses TRBV2 with TRBJ1-1; maybe TRBD1 (5 bases). Germline V lookup: CDR1 SNHLY, CDR2 FYNNEI. With 4 bases removed from V and 6 bases from J, the gap between germline ends came to 9 bases. This CDR3 spans 12 amino acids. CDR3 in amino acids: CASSGMGAEAFF. Here the CDR3 DNA reads TGTGCCAGCAGTGGGATGGGGGCTGAAGCTTTCTTT.

The chain joins TRBV7-9 to TRBJ2-7; tentative D call: TRBD2 (5 bases). The CDR3 loop spans 14 amino acids. Trimming shortened V by 6 bases and J by 1 base, and 13 bases separated the two germline ends. Germline values: CDR1 SEHNR, CDR2 FQNEAQ (reference sequence). CDR3 amino acids: CASSARGQSYEQYF. The DNA of the CDR3 is TGTGCCAGCAGTGCTAGAGGGCAGTCCTACGAGCAGTACTTC.

The J gene is TRBJ1-2, the V gene TRBV2; D unclear. The germline V and J ends were trimmed by 7 bases and 8 bases, with 20 bases remaining between them. The length of the CDR3 is 14 residues. CDR1 and CDR2 (germline): SNHLY, FYNNEI. The CDR3 reads CASTEVDGFRGYTF. The CDR3 bases are TGTGCCAGCACTGAGGTCGACGGGTTTAGGGGCTACACCTTC.

Note on this clonotype: This may arise from a read error, as a much more abundant clone is one base away. This sequence joins TRBV19 and TRBJ2-5, with 8 bases aligning to TRBD1. This CDR3 comprises 13 residues. Germline CDR1 reads LNHDA; CDR2 reads SQIVND (reference sequence). Trimming at V came to 8 bases and at J to 5 bases, leaving 7 bases not matched to a gene. CDR3 sequence reads: CASAGQGSETQYF. The CDR3 DNA is TGTGCCAGTGCCGGACAGGGTTCGGAGACCCAGTACTTC.

This chain joins TRBV10-3 and TRBJ2-1; TRBD2 matches 14 bases. The CDR3 is 18 amino acids. Germline CDR1 ENHRY, CDR2 SYGVKD. J gave up 7 bases and V 6 bases, and 14 bases lay outside the gene matches. The CDR3 protein is CAISRSLPGLAGDNEQFF. The CDR3 DNA is TGTGCCATCAGCAGGTCACTACCGGGACTAGCGGGGGATAATGAGCAGTTCTTC.

The chain combines TRBV10-3 with TRBJ2-5; possible D gene TRBD2, 6 bases. The CDR3 sequence is 15 residues long. V was clipped by 2 bases and J by 8 bases, with 18 bases between them. Germline CDR1 ENHRY, CDR2 SYGVKD. CDR3 sequence (DNA): TGTGCCATCAGTGAGGAGGGCGGGACCGTGGACACCCAGTACTTC. It is translated as CAISEEGGTVDTQYF.

This clonotype was counted at least ten times. The chain couples TRBV19 to TRBJ2-7, with 7 bases lining up with TRBD1. This CDR3 has 15 residues. V trimming: 1 base; J trimming: 2 bases; junction bases outside the gene matches: 5. Germline CDR1 is LNHDA and CDR2 is SQIVND (reference sequence). CDR3 region: CASSIGLTGTYEQYF. The CDR3 nucleotides read TGTGCCAGTAGTATAGGTTTGACAGGGACCTACGAGCAGTACTTC.

The V call is TRBV2, the J call TRBJ1-5; the match to TRBD1 covers 7 bases. The CDR3 runs to 13 residues. CDR1 is SNHLY and CDR2 is FYNNEI in the germline V gene. V gave up 6 bases and J gave up 4 bases; unmatched junction bases: 3. In nucleotides, the CDR3 is TGTGCCAGCAGGACAGGGTCAAATCAGCCCCAGCATTTT. Protein sequence: CASRTGSNQPQHF.

This chain connects TRBV20-1 to TRBJ2-5; D might be TRBD1 or TRBD2, each matching 5 bases. This CDR3 is built from 15 residues. V was shortened by 1 base and J by 3 bases, with 15 bases between the two germline ends. Germline V gene sequence: CDR1 DFQATT, CDR2 SNEGSKA (reference sequence). In nucleotides, the CDR3 is TGCAGTGCTAGAGCTCCGGGACGGGGAAAAGAGACCCAGTACTTC. Translating gives CSARAPGRGKETQYF.

CDR3: CASSVGRAANTEAFF. DNA of the CDR3: TGTGCCAGCAGCGTAGGTCGGGCGGCGAACACTGAAGCTTTCTTT. The chain joins TRBV9 to TRBJ1-1; D is unresolved. Trimming left V 0 bases short and J 1 base short, with 10 bases between. Per germline, CDR1 SGDLS and CDR2 YYNGEE. CDR3 length: 15 amino acids.

This clonotype came up a few times. The rearrangement links TRBV10-3 to TRBJ2-2; tentatively, D is TRBD2 (6 bases). The germline gives CDR1 ENHRY, CDR2 SYGVKD. The length of the CDR3 is 18 residues. V shed 1 base and J shed 3 bases, with 18 bases lying between them. Written as DNA, the CDR3 is TGTGCCATCAGTGAGTACATACCGCGGGGCGCCTACACCGGGGAGCTGTTTTTT. It specifies CAISEYIPRGAYTGELFF.